The 31 T cell receptor beta chains below come from one sample, sequenced in a study of response to subunit inactivated influenza vaccine. Using its own MiXCR run on the RT-PCR reads, TCRdb lists one record per CDR3 protein. The sample holds 650,000 to 850,000 distinct CDR3 sequences; roughly 14% are singletons and the top ten take around 7.3%. Sequences were derived from PBMCs from blood, sampled around two weeks before vaccination. These receptors were taken from a man aged 50 or older who received an inactivated influenza vaccine.

The rearrangement uses TRBV6-2 or TRBV6-3 and TRBJ2-7; tentative D call: TRBD2 (6 bases). The CDR3 covers 15 residues. Germline V lookup: CDR1 MNHEY, CDR2 SVGEGT. The ends were cut back, 5 bases at V and 2 bases at J, with 16 bases in the middle. CDR3 loop: CASSDPPTRTYEQYF. The DNA of the CDR3 is TGTGCCAGCAGTGACCCTCCGACTAGGACCTACGAGCAGTACTTC.

This clonotype was counted at least ten times. The chain recombines TRBV6-1 with TRBJ1-2; D ambiguous. The CDR3 spans 13 residues. The germline V and J ends were trimmed by 6 bases and 0 bases, with 8 bases remaining between them. Germline V gives CDR1 MNHNS, CDR2 SASEGT. CDR3 in DNA: TGTGCCAGCAGCCCGGGATCTAACTATGGCTACACCTTC. It specifies CASSPGSNYGYTF.

J is TRBJ2-5 and V is TRBV20-1; D not resolved. The CDR3 is made up of 12 amino acids. Trimming shortened V by 6 bases and J by 4 bases, and 12 bases separated the two germline ends. Germline V gene data show CDR1 as DFQATT and CDR2 as SNEGSKA (reference sequence). Here the CDR3 reads CSARIIAETQYF. The DNA of the CDR3 is TGCAGTGCGAGGATCATTGCAGAGACCCAGTACTTC.

The table lists this clonotype with a few counts. The CDR3 DNA sequence: TGCAGTGCTAGAGATCGACTAGCGGCCCAAGAGACCCAGTACTTC. Translation: CSARDRLAAQETQYF. V is TRBV20-1 and J is TRBJ2-5, with 9 bases aligning to TRBD2. This CDR3 is built from 15 residues. J was trimmed by 1 base and V by 0 bases; bases with no gene match: 3. CDR1 and CDR2 from the germline V gene are DFQATT and SNEGSKA (reference sequence).

This clonotype came up many times. The chain combines TRBV7-2 with TRBJ2-3; tentatively, D is TRBD2 (7 bases). Germline values: CDR1 SGHTA, CDR2 FQGNSA. The CDR3 length is 14 residues. V was clipped by 7 bases and J by 3 bases, with 14 bases between them. The CDR3 bases are TGTGCCAGCAACCAGGGAGGGGGAACAGATACGCAGTATTTT. It encodes CASNQGGGTDTQYF.

The gene calls are TRBV29-1 and TRBJ2-5; D remains unclear. CDR1 is SQVTM, CDR2 ANQGSEA, per germline. The CDR3 is made up of 12 amino acids. V shed 8 bases and J shed 5 bases, with 15 bases lying between them. The CDR3 DNA reads TGCAGCTTCGACATCTCCGGGGAGACCCAGTACTTC. Translating gives CSFDISGETQYF. Looking up the rest from reference TRBV29-1 and TRBJ2-5 gives the full variable domain: SAVISQKPSRDICQRGTSLTIQCQVDSQVTMMFWYRQQPGQSLTLIATANQGSEATYESGFVIDKFPISRPNLTFSTLTVSNMSPEDSSIYLCSFDISGETQYFGPGTRLLVL.

The V call is TRBV28, the J call TRBJ2-5; either TRBD1 or TRBD2 may supply D (5 bases each). The germline V and J ends were trimmed by 6 bases and 6 bases, with 32 bases remaining between them. Germline CDR1 MDHEN, CDR2 SYDVKM. This CDR3 has 19 amino acids. The CDR3 region has the DNA TGTGCCAGCAGCTCCCTACAGGTCAGCGAAACGGGATTGATGAAGACCCAGTACTTC. It specifies CASSSLQVSETGLMKTQYF.

This clonotype appeared a few times. This sequence joins TRBV10-3 and TRBJ2-3, with TRBD1 identical over 8 bases. Germline values: CDR1 ENHRY, CDR2 SYGVKD. With 2 bases clipped from V and 2 bases from J, the junction kept 3 bases outside the gene matches. The CDR3 has 15 amino acids. CDR3 sequence reads: CAISEQGAVTDTQYF. As DNA, the CDR3 is TGTGCCATCAGTGAGCAGGGGGCAGTCACAGATACGCAGTATTTT.

The V gene is TRBV7-2, the J gene TRBJ1-1; no definite D call. Germline lookup yields CDR1 SGHTA and CDR2 FQGNSA. The CDR3 loop spans 14 amino acids. Trimming cost V 5 bases and J 4 bases, with 14 bases left between them. CDR3 nucleotide sequence: TGTGCCAGCAGCCTCAATAGGCCGTCCACTGAAGCTTTCTTT. This translates into CASSLNRPSTEAFF.

The V call is TRBV12-3 or TRBV12-4, the J call TRBJ2-3; TRBD1 aligns across 7 bases. The CDR3 loop spans 18 amino acids. Trimming cost V 6 bases and J 1 base; bases outside gene matches: 16. The CDR3 DNA is TGTGCCAGCAGCCCAGCGTGGGGGACAGAGGAGCGCACAGATACGCAGTATTTT. Protein product: CASSPAWGTEERTDTQYF.

This chain joins TRBV28 and TRBJ1-3; 11 bases line up with TRBD1. Germline CDR1 and CDR2: MDHEN and SYDVKM. Trimming cost V 1 base and J 4 bases; bases outside gene matches: 6. This CDR3 has 17 residues. The CDR3 region has the DNA TGTGCCAGCAGTTTATCCCTCGGGACAGGGGGAGGAAACACCATATATTTT. Translated: CASSLSLGTGGGNTIYF.

J is TRBJ2-5 and V is TRBV6-1; TRBD2 matches 10 bases. V lost 6 bases to trimming and J lost 4 bases; unmatched junction nucleotides: 5. The CDR3 has 14 amino acids. Germline CDR1 MNHNS, CDR2 SASEGT. As DNA, the CDR3 is TGTGCCAGCAGACCACTAGCGGGACTAGAGACCCAGTACTTC. Amino acids: CASRPLAGLETQYF.

This clonotype was found many times. V gene TRBV15 combines with J gene TRBJ2-7, with 11 bases identical to TRBD1. Germline lookup yields CDR1 LNHNV and CDR2 YYDKDF (reference sequence). Losses at the gene ends were 3 bases for V and 6 bases for J; bases not matched to a gene: 13. The CDR3 spans 17 residues. The CDR3 spells CATSSTAGTGGRFEQYF. In DNA form, the CDR3 reads TGTGCCACCAGCAGTACTGCCGGGACAGGGGGTCGATTCGAGCAGTACTTC.

The chain uses TRBV6-5 and TRBJ1-1; the D is unclear. The germline V gene has CDR1 MNHEY and CDR2 SVGAGI. The CDR3 length is 13 residues. Trimming left V 2 bases short and J 1 base short, with 5 bases between. The CDR3 DNA follows: TGTGCCAGCAGTTACAACAGGAACACTGAAGCTTTCTTT. Amino acid sequence: CASSYNRNTEAFF.

This clonotype was seen a few times. J is TRBJ2-5 and V is TRBV5-1, with TRBD2 as a possible D gene (6 bases). The length of the CDR3 is 14 residues. Trimming cost V 0 bases and J 4 bases, with 10 bases left between them. Germline CDR1 reads SGHRS; CDR2 reads YFSETQ. CDR3 protein: CASSLAGDSETQYF. For the CDR3, the DNA is TGCGCCAGCAGCTTGGCGGGGGACTCAGAGACCCAGTACTTC. Complete variable domain (other parts from reference TRBV5-1 and TRBJ2-5): KAGVTQTPRYLIKTRGQQVTLSCSPISGHRSVSWYQQTPGQGLQFLFEYFSETQRNKGNFPGRFSGRQFSNSRSEMNVSTLELGDSALYLCASSLAGDSETQYFGPGTRLLVL.

In this sample, this clonotype turned up many times. This chain uses TRBV20-1 with TRBJ1-2; 7 positions match TRBD1. Germline CDR1 DFQATT, CDR2 SNEGSKA (reference sequence). With 3 bases clipped from V and 5 bases from J, the junction kept 9 bases outside the gene matches. CDR3 length: 14 amino acids. The CDR3 loop reads CSARGIQGKYGYTF. The CDR3 nucleotides are TGCAGTGCTAGGGGAATACAGGGGAAATATGGCTACACCTTC.

This clonotype showed up just a few times. One junction end does not reproduce the germline sequence, and a read error may be involved. The V call is TRBV10-3, the J call TRBJ1-1; D gene ambiguous. CDR3 size: 11 residues. Germline CDR1 and CDR2: ENHRY and SYGVKD. The CDR3 region is CAVSEGSEAFF. CDR3 nucleotides: TGTGCCGTCAGCGAAGGCTCTGAAGCTTTCTTT.

This rearrangement joins TRBV29-1 to TRBJ2-5; a weak D match, TRBD1 (6 bases). Trimming removed 3 bases at V and 4 bases at J, with 24 bases between. Germline V lookup: CDR1 SQVTM, CDR2 ANQGSEA. The CDR3 is 17 amino acids. CDR3 DNA sequence: TGCAGCGTTGAGTCTTGGAGAGGGGGTAAATTCGGAGAGACCCAGTACTTC. Its translation: CSVESWRGGKFGETQYF. Full variable domain (rest looked up from reference TRBV29-1 and TRBJ2-5): SAVISQKPSRDICQRGTSLTIQCQVDSQVTMMFWYRQQPGQSLTLIATANQGSEATYESGFVIDKFPISRPNLTFSTLTVSNMSPEDSSIYLCSVESWRGGKFGETQYFGPGTRLLVL.

This CDR3 reads CASSLGATDTQYF. CDR3 bases: TGTGCCAGCTCACTTGGGGCCACAGATACGCAGTATTTT. The chain uses TRBV18 and TRBJ2-3; possibly TRBD1 for D (5 bases). Trimming took 4 bases from V and 2 from J, leaving 7 bases between them. The germline V gene encodes CDR1 KGHSH and CDR2 LQKENI. The CDR3 loop spans 13 amino acids.

This clonotype showed up just a few times. The J gene is TRBJ2-2, the V gene TRBV11-3, with TRBD1 identical over 9 bases. CDR1 SGHNT and CDR2 YENEEA come from the germline V gene. This CDR3 has 17 amino acids. J lost 3 bases, V lost 3 bases, and 8 bases had no gene match. This CDR3 reads CASSFSSGTGYTGELFF. The CDR3 coding sequence is TGTGCCAGCAGCTTTTCTTCTGGGACAGGGTACACCGGGGAGCTGTTTTTT.

This clonotype has ten or more counts. The J gene is TRBJ2-7, the V gene TRBV7-9; 8 bases match TRBD1. Germline V gene data show CDR1 as SEHNR and CDR2 as FQNEAQ (reference sequence). V dropped 4 bases and J dropped 6; count of bases not matched to a gene: 8. This CDR3 is built from 14 residues. The DNA for the CDR3 is TGTGCCAGCAGCTGGGACAGGCGGCAAGGCGAGCAGTACTTC. Encoded protein: CASSWDRRQGEQYF.

In its sample, this clonotype was seen a few times. This chain connects TRBV20-1 to TRBJ1-3; D may be TRBD1 (5 bases). Germline V gene data show CDR1 as DFQATT and CDR2 as SNEGSKA (reference sequence). Trimming stripped 0 bases from V and 2 bases from J, with 11 bases between. The CDR3 consists of 15 residues. For the CDR3, the DNA is TGCAGTGCTAGAGATTTGCAGGGCACTGGAAACACCATATATTTT. Translating gives CSARDLQGTGNTIYF.

This clonotype was picked up a small number of times. The chain recombines TRBV4-2 with TRBJ1-5; no clear D gene. Trimming shortened V by 4 bases and J by 0 bases, and 10 bases separated the two germline ends. Germline loops: CDR1 LGHNA, CDR2 YNFKEQ. The CDR3 is 15 residues long. The CDR3 DNA follows: TGTGCCAGCAGCCCCCGACTTAATAGCAATCAGCCCCAGCATTTT. Protein: CASSPRLNSNQPQHF.

J is TRBJ1-1 and V is TRBV7-9, with D possibly being TRBD1 (5 bases). Germline assignment: CDR1 SEHNR and CDR2 FQNEAQ (reference sequence). This CDR3 has 16 residues. V dropped 5 bases and J dropped 8 bases, with 24 bases sitting between them. The CDR3 DNA follows: TGTGCCAGCAGCCCTAGGGCCTCAATGGGACCCCAAGAAGCTTTCTTT. Translation: CASSPRASMGPQEAFF.

The chain uses TRBV5-1 and TRBJ2-7; 9 nucleotides agree with TRBD2. The CDR3 spans 14 residues. CDR1 SGHRS and CDR2 YFSETQ come from the germline V gene. The V and J ends lost 3 bases and 2 bases, in that order; junction bases with no gene match: 3. CDR3 DNA: TGCGCCAGCAGCTCCAGGACTAGCGCCTACGAGCAGTACTTC. It encodes CASSSRTSAYEQYF.

This clonotype was seen only a few times. CDR3 nucleotide sequence: TGTGCCACCCATCGGGACTCTCCTTACAATGAGCAGTTCTTC. Translating gives CATHRDSPYNEQFF. This chain connects TRBV6-2 or TRBV6-3 to TRBJ2-1; possibly TRBD2 for D (6 bases). The germline V gene encodes CDR1 MNHEY and CDR2 SVGEGT. CDR3 length equals 14 residues. V shed 10 bases and J shed 4 bases, with 17 bases lying between them.

This clonotype was seen a few times. This chain joins TRBV6-7 and TRBJ2-2; perhaps TRBD2 as D (6 bases). TRBV6-7 falls under the ORF class, with uncertain function. The V end was cut by 5 bases, the J end by 5 bases, with 24 bases between. There are 18 residues in the CDR3. The CDR3 DNA sequence: TGTGCCAGCAGTATCCTAGAGGAGGAGGGGCGAGGGACCGGGGAGCTGTTTTTT. Translating gives CASSILEEEGRGTGELFF.

This clonotype was observed a few times. V gene TRBV20-1 combines with J gene TRBJ2-3; 7 bases match TRBD1. The CDR3 has 17 amino acids. Losses at the gene ends were 1 base for V and 0 bases for J; bases not matched to a gene: 10. Germline CDR1 reads DFQATT; CDR2 reads SNEGSKA (reference sequence). CDR3 coding DNA: TGCAGTGCTAGAGTACAAGCCGGGACAGCTAGCACAGATACGCAGTATTTT. This codes for CSARVQAGTASTDTQYF.

This clonotype was picked up many times. This chain joins TRBV2 and TRBJ1-5, with D hard to call. Trimming took 6 bases from V and 3 from J, leaving 12 bases between them. This CDR3 contains 14 residues. Germline V gene data show CDR1 as SNHLY and CDR2 as FYNNEI. In DNA, the CDR3 is TGTGCCAGCAGGGAGGGCCTCCTCAATCAGCCCCAGCATTTT. The encoded protein is CASREGLLNQPQHF.

This clonotype was detected a few times. The chain links TRBV20-1 to TRBJ2-7, with 8 bases matching TRBD2. Losses at the gene ends were 0 bases for V and 3 bases for J; bases not matched to a gene: 13. The germline CDR1 and CDR2 sequences are DFQATT and SNEGSKA (reference sequence). CDR3 length equals 17 residues. Here the CDR3 reads CSARDVGGSGGYYEQYF. CDR3 nucleotide sequence: TGCAGTGCTAGAGATGTGGGCGGGAGCGGGGGTTACTACGAGCAGTACTTC.

In this sample, this clonotype turned up many times. The rearrangement uses TRBV4-1 and TRBJ1-2; TRBD1 might be the D (6 bases). CDR1 and CDR2 (germline): MGHRA, YSYEKL. V was shortened by 0 bases and J by 4 bases, with 15 bases between the two germline ends. The CDR3 contains 16 residues. This CDR3 is CASSQDPGAVGYGYTF. The DNA of the CDR3 is TGCGCCAGCAGCCAAGATCCGGGGGCGGTAGGCTATGGCTACACCTTC.